A selection of T cell receptor beta chains follows, all from one sample in a study of human T cells and chemical hapten exposure. TCRdb recomputed calls from the RACE reads with MiXCR, one row per CDR3 protein. Seen here are about 81,000 distinct CDR3 sequences, 7% to 8% observed once, and the top ten hold under 2%. Sequenced here: whole blood, sampled in connection with sensitization to the hapten diphenylcyclopropenone (DPC). The receptor source for this set is a woman aged 25-40 years with alopecia areata. Some clones in this sample may be carry-over from other donors' samples. Each CDR3 is given with its conserved first and last residue. Fields, in order: clone size, V gene, J gene, D gene, CDR3 DNA, CDR3 protein. D genes are given only for firm matches. The size of a clone is reported for some rows only, either as once, few or many, or as a class for expanded clones.

few	TRBV7-2	TRBJ2-7	TRBD1	TGTGCCAGCAGCCCCCAGGGGGCGGGCGAGCAGTACTTC	CASSPQGAGEQYF
many	TRBV12-3/TRBV12-4	TRBJ1-1	-	TGTGCCAGCAGTCCCCGACAGAACACTGAAGCTTTCTTT	CASSPRQNTEAFF
-	TRBV7-2	TRBJ1-4	-	TGTGCCAGCAGCTGGGGGGCAGGGAAGGGTGAAAAACTGTTTTTT	CASSWGAGKGEKLFF
-	TRBV27	TRBJ2-3	-	TGTGCCAGCAAGCCAGGTAGCACAGATACGCAGTATTTT	CASKPGSTDTQYF
many	TRBV20-1	TRBJ2-7	-	TGCAGTGCTAGTAATCGGGGAGGCTACGAGCAGTACTTC	CSASNRGGYEQYF
-	TRBV6-2/TRBV6-3	TRBJ1-6	TRBD1	TGTGCCAGCAGTAGGACAGGCAATTCACCCCTCCACTTT	CASSRTGNSPLHF
few	TRBV6-1	TRBJ1-2	-	TGTGCCAGCCGGACAAGGGGGGCGGATGGCTACACCTTC	CASRTRGADGYTF
many	TRBV20-1	TRBJ1-5	-	TGCAGTGCTAGTCCCTCTTCCGGTTATAGTCAGCCCCAGCATTTT	CSASPSSGYSQPQHF
-	TRBV7-8	TRBJ2-3	TRBD2	TGTGCCAGCAGCTTGGGAGGACTAGCGGGGGGGGAGGGTACGCAGTATTTT	CASSLGGLAGGEGTQYF
many	TRBV5-1	TRBJ2-1	TRBD2	TGCGCCAGCAGCCCCCAGAGCGGGGGTTATAATGAGCAGTTCTTC	CASSPQSGGYNEQFF
few	TRBV12-3/TRBV12-4	TRBJ1-2	-	TGTGCCAGCAGTCCCACACAGGCGAACTATGGCTACACCTTC	CASSPTQANYGYTF
many	TRBV20-1	TRBJ2-5	-	TGCAGTGCTACCAGAGGAGGGACGACACGTCAAGAGACCCAGTACTTC	CSATRGGTTRQETQYF
many	TRBV5-4	TRBJ2-7	TRBD2	TGTGCCAGCAGCTTGGCCAGCGGGGTTCAAAGGTACGAGCAGTACTTC	CASSLASGVQRYEQYF
many	TRBV20-1	TRBJ1-1	-	TGCAGTGCTAGTGAGGGGGACACTGAAGCTTTCTTT	CSASEGDTEAFF
-	TRBV12-3/TRBV12-4	TRBJ2-3	-	TGTGCCAGCAGCCCTACTAGCGATACGCAGTATTTT	CASSPTSDTQYF
-	TRBV12-3/TRBV12-4	TRBJ1-2	-	TGTGCCAGCAGTTTAGAGGGAATGAATGGCTACACCTTC	CASSLEGMNGYTF
-	TRBV25-1	TRBJ1-4	-	TGTGCCAGCAGTGATGGGTTGGCTAATGAAAAACTGTTTTTT	CASSDGLANEKLFF
many	TRBV4-2	TRBJ2-5	-	TGTGCCAGCAGCCAAGAAGAAGCTACAGGGAACCCGTACCAAGAGACCCAGTACTTC	CASSQEEATGNPYQETQYF
many	TRBV18	TRBJ1-2	-	TGTGCCAGCTCACCGGGGAAATCAACATCTGGCTACACCTTC	CASSPGKSTSGYTF
many	TRBV12-3/TRBV12-4	TRBJ1-6	-	TGTGCCAGCAGTCCCTCCCTTAATTCACCCCTCCACTTT	CASSPSLNSPLHF
few	TRBV6-6	TRBJ1-5	TRBD1	TGTGCCAGCAGTTACGAGACAGGGACGATCCAGCCCCAGCATTTT	CASSYETGTIQPQHF
many	TRBV20-1	TRBJ1-2	-	TGCAGTGCTTTTACCGGGACAAGTACTAACTATGGCTACACCTTC	CSAFTGTSTNYGYTF
many	TRBV3-1	TRBJ2-7	-	TGTGCCAGCAGCCAGAACGGTCCCTACGAGCAGTACTTC	CASSQNGPYEQYF
many	TRBV4-2	TRBJ1-3	-	TGTGCCAGCAGCCAAGATATCTTAACACCCTCTCACTCTGGAAACACCATATATTTT	CASSQDILTPSHSGNTIYF
many	TRBV20-1	TRBJ2-3	-	TGCAGTGCTAGAGTCGTGGGTTTGGGTACAGATACGCAGTATTTT	CSARVVGLGTDTQYF
-	TRBV5-4	TRBJ2-3	-	TGTGCCAGCAGCTTTGGCGGACCTAGCACAGATACGCAGTATTTT	CASSFGGPSTDTQYF
many	TRBV2	TRBJ2-7	-	TGTGCCAGCAGTGAAACAGTAGGCATCACCTACGAGCAGTACTTC	CASSETVGITYEQYF
-	TRBV20-1	TRBJ2-3	-	TGCAGTGCTCCTATGGGATGGTCTAGCACAGATACGCAGTATTTT	CSAPMGWSSTDTQYF
-	TRBV6-2/TRBV6-3	TRBJ2-3	TRBD2	TGTGCCAGCAGTCTCGGGGGGGGGGCAACAGATACGCAGTATTTT	CASSLGGGATDTQYF
many	TRBV29-1	TRBJ2-1	-	TGCAGCGTTGAAGTTGGGGGCTCCTACAATGAGCAGTTCTTC	CSVEVGGSYNEQFF
many	TRBV2	TRBJ1-5	TRBD1	TGTGCCAGCAGCCCAACAGGGGCGAGCAATCAGCCCCAGCATTTT	CASSPTGASNQPQHF
many	TRBV12-3/TRBV12-4	TRBJ2-1	-	TGTGCCAGCAGTCCCCCGCTGCTGAGCTCCTACAATGAGCAGTTCTTC	CASSPPLLSSYNEQFF
-	TRBV6-1	TRBJ1-2	TRBD1	TGTGCCAGCAGTGAATGTGGGACAGGCCATGGCTACACCTTC	CASSECGTGHGYTF
many	TRBV4-2	TRBJ2-3	-	TGTGCCAGCAGCCAAACCAACCTGGGGACAGATACGCAGTATTTT	CASSQTNLGTDTQYF
-	TRBV12-5	TRBJ2-6	-	TGTGCTAGTGGTTGGGAAGGGGCCAACGTCCTGACTTTC	CASGWEGANVLTF
-	TRBV5-1	TRBJ1-1	-	TGCGCCAGCAGATTCTATGGGGCGGGCACTGAAGCTTTCTTT	CASRFYGAGTEAFF
few	TRBV10-3	TRBJ1-1	-	TGTGCCACCCAGTCGGGGTGGGGGACTGAAGCTTTCTTT	CATQSGWGTEAFF
many	TRBV4-1	TRBJ2-1	-	TGCGCCAGCAGCCAACCCCCAGGAAATGAGCAGTTCTTC	CASSQPPGNEQFF
-	TRBV29-1	TRBJ2-2	-	TGCAGCGTTTCAGGCAGTTCCACCGGGGAGCTGTTTTTT	CSVSGSSTGELFF
many	TRBV5-1	TRBJ2-3	-	TGCGCCAGCAGGAGGGCACTGACAGATACGCAGTATTTT	CASRRALTDTQYF
many	TRBV7-2	TRBJ1-6	-	TGTGCCAGCAGCTTGAGGGCGATGAGCTCCTATAATTCACCCCTCCACTTT	CASSLRAMSSYNSPLHF
many	TRBV14	TRBJ2-5	TRBD1	TGTGCCAGCGGACAGGGGAGAAACCAAGAGACCCAGTACTTC	CASGQGRNQETQYF
-	TRBV7-9	TRBJ2-5	-	TGTGCCAGCAGATCCCGTAGAGAGGAGACCCAGTACTTC	CASRSRREETQYF
many	TRBV20-1	TRBJ1-4	-	TGCAGTGCCGGACTGGGCGGCAATGAAAAACTGTTTTTT	CSAGLGGNEKLFF
few	TRBV6-1	TRBJ1-2	-	TGTGCCAGCAGTCCCACGGGTGATGTCTATGGCTACACCTTC	CASSPTGDVYGYTF
few	TRBV12-3/TRBV12-4	TRBJ2-7	TRBD1	TGTGCCAGCAGTCACCGGGACAGGGGGTACGAGCAGTACTTC	CASSHRDRGYEQYF
many	TRBV12-5	TRBJ2-7	-	TGTGCTAGTGGTTTGCCGGATGAGGGGCGCGTCGAGCAGTACTTC	CASGLPDEGRVEQYF
many	TRBV6-5	TRBJ2-7	-	TGTGCCAGCAGTTCCGAGAGGGGACCCGAGCAGTACTTC	CASSSERGPEQYF
few	TRBV2	TRBJ1-5	-	TGTGCCAGCAGTGACAAGACAGCGCGCAGTCAGCCCCAGCATTTT	CASSDKTARSQPQHF
-	TRBV11-3	TRBJ2-1	TRBD1	TGTGCCAGCAGCCTGGGCGGCAGGGGGCAATTCTTC	CASSLGGRGQFF